The 10 T cell receptor beta chains below all came from one sample that was sequenced in a study of identical twins. Via MiXCR, TCRdb re-called the 5' RACE reads, giving one row per CDR3 protein. This table has hundreds of thousands of distinct CDR3 sequences, over 8% appearing once. The sequenced material came from memory (CD45RO+) T cells sorted from blood. Receptors originate from a woman under 30 in good health.

This clonotype showed up just a few times. The chain has TRBV2 and TRBJ1-6, with no clear D. The ends were cut back, 3 bases at V and 6 bases at J, with 9 bases in the middle. Germline CDR1 and CDR2: SNHLY and FYNNEI. CDR3 length: 14 residues. The CDR3 spells CASSEDMINSPLHF. As DNA, the CDR3 is TGTGCCAGCAGTGAGGATATGATTAATTCACCCCTCCACTTT.

The table lists this clonotype with a few counts. The J gene is TRBJ2-1, the V gene TRBV18, with D possibly matching TRBD2 (5 bases). V gave up 3 bases and J gave up 8 bases, with 20 bases separating them. The CDR3 sequence is 16 residues long. Germline V gene data show CDR1 as KGHSH and CDR2 as LQKENI. The CDR3: CASSPLPLEGYDEQFF. DNA for the CDR3: TGTGCCAGCTCACCCCTCCCACTAGAAGGATACGATGAGCAGTTCTTC.

This clonotype was seen a single time. The rearrangement uses TRBV7-3 and TRBJ2-2; maybe TRBD2 (7 bases). Deletions cut 2 bases from V and 3 bases from J, with 13 bases between. The germline gives CDR1 SGHTA, CDR2 FQGTGA. The CDR3 extends over 16 amino acids. The CDR3: CASSLGGAGDTGELFF. DNA for the CDR3: TGTGCCAGCAGCTTAGGGGGGGCCGGGGACACCGGGGAGCTGTTTTTT.

This clonotype came up a few times. The V call is TRBV15, the J call TRBJ1-6; a weak D match, TRBD1 (5 bases). Germline values: CDR1 LNHNV, CDR2 YYDKDF (reference sequence). V lost 2 bases to trimming and J lost 9 bases, with 8 bases between them. The CDR3 is 13 amino acids. Here the CDR3 DNA reads TGTGCCACCAGCAGACCTGACAGTTCACCCCTCCACTTT. Translated, it gives CATSRPDSSPLHF. The full variable domain, with the rest looked up from reference TRBV15 and TRBJ1-6, is DAMVIQNPRYQVTQFGKPVTLSCSQTLNHNVMYWYQQKSSQAPKLLFHYYDKDFNNEADTPDNFQSRRPNTSFCFLDIRSPGLGDTAMYLCATSRPDSSPLHFGNGTRLTVT.

This clonotype came up a few times. V and J are TRBV5-1 and TRBJ2-3; maybe TRBD2 (7 bases). CDR3 size: 14 residues. The V end was cut by 7 bases, the J end by 2 bases, with 14 bases between. Germline CDR1 and CDR2: SGHRS and YFSETQ. CDR3 bases: TGCGCCAGCTCTCCGGGGGGCCCCACAGATACGCAGTATTTT. Its protein product is CASSPGGPTDTQYF.

Here the CDR3 DNA reads TGTGCCAGCAGTTTAAGTCCCCTTACCCACTACGAGCAGTACTTC. Translation gives CASSLSPLTHYEQYF. The rearrangement joins TRBV12-3 or TRBV12-4 to TRBJ2-7; D unresolved. The CDR3 has 15 residues. Trimming shortened V by 2 bases and J by 3 bases, and 14 bases separated the two germline ends.

This clonotype was recorded a few times. This sequence joins TRBV20-1 and TRBJ1-1, with D tentatively TRBD1 (5 bases). The germline V gene has CDR1 DFQATT and CDR2 SNEGSKA (reference sequence). This CDR3 comprises 11 residues. The ends were cut back, 7 bases at V and 5 bases at J, with 11 bases in the middle. The CDR3 nucleotides are TGCAGTGTTCCCGGGGGGACTGAAGCTTTCTTT. Translating it yields CSVPGGTEAFF.

V gene TRBV20-1 combines with J gene TRBJ1-2; 9 bases align to TRBD1. After removal of 6 bases from V and 8 bases from J, the junction contained 7 bases not matched to a gene. Germline CDR1 is DFQATT and CDR2 is SNEGSKA (reference sequence). CDR3 length: 12 residues. CDR3 protein: CSAHRGPPGYTF. Written as DNA, the CDR3 is TGCAGTGCCCACAGGGGGCCTCCCGGCTACACCTTC.

This clonotype occurred a few times. This chain joins TRBV29-1 and TRBJ2-5; D is unresolved. V was clipped by 4 bases and J by 2 bases, with 8 bases between them. This CDR3 is 12 amino acids long. Germline CDR1 SQVTM, CDR2 ANQGSEA. The CDR3 DNA reads TGCAGCGTTGTGCTACCTCAAGAGACCCAGTACTTC. Its protein product is CSVVLPQETQYF. The full variable domain, with the rest looked up from reference TRBV29-1 and TRBJ2-5, is SAVISQKPSRDICQRGTSLTIQCQVDSQVTMMFWYRQQPGQSLTLIATANQGSEATYESGFVIDKFPISRPNLTFSTLTVSNMSPEDSSIYLCSVVLPQETQYFGPGTRLLVL.

The chain joins TRBV2 to TRBJ2-7, with 9 bases that match TRBD1. With V trimmed by 9 bases and J by 4 bases, 7 bases remained unmatched. The CDR3 is 13 amino acids. Germline V gene lookup returns CDR1 SNHLY and CDR2 FYNNEI. The CDR3 loop reads CASTGQGLYEQYF. DNA of the CDR3: TGTGCCAGTACGGGACAGGGTTTGTACGAGCAGTACTTC.